The following is a T cell receptor (beta chain) sequence with its context. This CDR3 region has 14 residues. Per the germline V gene, CDR1 is LNHDA and CDR2 is SQIVND (reference sequence). Deletions cut 4 bases from V and 3 bases from J, with 10 bases between. This specimen comes from a study of blood T cell repertoires in COVID-19. Study-level information: Acute and convalescent COVID-19 specimens originated in the United States, Italy and Spain. The cDNA or gDNA used as material had been derived from T cells, B-cell-depleted T cells, or PBMCs.

Study processing details: Using reference gene primer amplification, nucleated cell counts were estimated. Using immunoSEQ multiplex PCR, the repertoire was profiled, and TCRdb retains in-frame clones only, with some absent. V and J calls and clone size are copied from that table; D and trimming were computed from the DNA. This table has 150,000 or so clones, around 81% appearing once. The receptor was derived from a human donor with acute or convalescent COVID-19. The donor label of this sample is uncertain. Sequenced material: peripheral blood. V and J are TRBV19 and TRBJ2-1, with a weak D call TRBD1 (5 bases). Here the CDR3 reads CASSRQGYYNEQFF. CDR3 coding DNA: TGTGCCAGTAGTAGGCAGGGTTACTACAATGAGCAGTTCTTC.